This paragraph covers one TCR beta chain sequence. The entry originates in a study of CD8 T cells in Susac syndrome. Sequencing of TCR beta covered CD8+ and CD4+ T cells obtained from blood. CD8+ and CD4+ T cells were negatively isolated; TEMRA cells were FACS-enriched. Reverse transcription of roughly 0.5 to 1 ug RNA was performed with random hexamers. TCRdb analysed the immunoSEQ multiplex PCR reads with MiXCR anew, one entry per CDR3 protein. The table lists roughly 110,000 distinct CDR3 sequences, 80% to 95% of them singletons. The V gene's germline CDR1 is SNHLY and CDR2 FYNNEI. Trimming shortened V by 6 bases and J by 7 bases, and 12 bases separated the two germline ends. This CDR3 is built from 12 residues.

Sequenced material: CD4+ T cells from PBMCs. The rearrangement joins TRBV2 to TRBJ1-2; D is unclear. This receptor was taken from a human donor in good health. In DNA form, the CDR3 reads TGTGCCAGCAGCGCGGACCTTTCTGGCTACACCTTC. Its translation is CASSADLSGYTF. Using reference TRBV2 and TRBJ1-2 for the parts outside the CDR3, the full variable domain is EPEVTQTPSHQVTQMGQEVILRCVPISNHLYFYWYRQILGQKVEFLVSFYNNEISEKSEIFDDQFSVERPDGSNFTLKIRSTKLEDSAMYFCASSADLSGYTFGSGTRLTVV.